The 24 T cell receptor beta chains reported below all come from one sample, sequenced in a study of OX40 agonist ivuxolimab in advanced cancers. Sequenced by immunoSEQ multiplex PCR; TCRdb stores in-frame clones only, minus some. In the table there are 65,000 to 75,000 clones, more than 70% of which are singletons. The sample was CD4+ or CD8+ T cells sorted from blood, taken in a trial of the OX40 agonist ivuxolimab. Receptor source: an adult with an advanced solid tumor such as melanoma, head and neck, liver or kidney cancer.

This clone was seen once. The chain is built from TRBV5-1 and TRBJ1-5; tentative D call: TRBD1 (5 bases). This CDR3 region has 15 residues. The germline CDR1 and CDR2 sequences are SGHRS and YFSETQ. Trimming shortened V by 0 bases and J by 3 bases, and 10 bases separated the two germline ends. For the CDR3, the DNA is TGCGCCAGCAGCTTGGACCAGGGAAACAATCAGCCCCAGCATTTT. This gives the protein CASSLDQGNNQPQHF.

This chain uses TRBV6-1 with TRBJ2-3; no clear D gene. Germline V lookup: CDR1 MNHNS, CDR2 SASEGT. The CDR3 runs to 11 residues. V lost 4 bases to trimming and J lost 9 bases, with 8 bases between them. This CDR3 reads CASSVGITQYF. The CDR3 DNA sequence: TGTGCCAGCAGTGTGGGGATAACGCAGTATTTT.

The DNA of the CDR3 is TGTGCCATAAGAAGGACAGGGGGTCCCTATGGCTACACCTTC. Its protein product is CAIRRTGGPYGYTF. The chain recombines TRBV6-5 with TRBJ1-2; 10 bases are a match to TRBD1. CDR1 and CDR2 from the germline V gene are MNHEY and SVGAGI. This CDR3 has 14 residues. J gave up 4 bases and V 10 bases, and 9 bases lay outside the gene matches.

This chain connects TRBV5-1 to TRBJ1-2, with D possibly being TRBD1 (6 bases). The CDR3 runs 14 residues. Germline V lookup: CDR1 SGHRS, CDR2 YFSETQ. V lost 0 bases and J 5 bases, leaving 11 bases between the germline ends. The CDR3 is CASSLVQGKYGYTF. The CDR3 region has the DNA TGCGCCAGCAGCTTGGTCCAGGGGAAGTATGGCTACACCTTC. The entire variable domain, with the rest obtained from reference TRBV5-1 and TRBJ1-2, is as follows: KAGVTQTPRYLIKTRGQQVTLSCSPISGHRSVSWYQQTPGQGLQFLFEYFSETQRNKGNFPGRFSGRQFSNSRSEMNVSTLELGDSALYLCASSLVQGKYGYTFGSGTRLTVV.

The chain uses TRBV14 and TRBJ2-7; D gene unclear. V was pared by 5 bases and J by 2 bases, with 7 bases between. There are 12 residues in the CDR3. Germline values: CDR1 SGHDN, CDR2 FVKESK. CDR3 coding DNA: TGTGCCAGCAGCGGCGTGGCCTACGAGCAGTACTTC. The encoded protein is CASSGVAYEQYF.

In nucleotides, the CDR3 is TGTGCCAGCAGTGAAATGGACTCTTATAATGAGCAGTTCTTC. Translated: CASSEMDSYNEQFF. This chain uses TRBV6-1 with TRBJ2-1; D perhaps matches TRBD2 (5 bases). Trimming removed 2 bases from V and 7 bases from J, with 12 bases in between. CDR3 length equals 14 residues. The germline CDR1 and CDR2 sequences are MNHNS and SASEGT.

The rearrangement joins TRBV5-1 to TRBJ2-1; D might be TRBD2 (5 bases). This CDR3 spans 15 amino acids. Between the trimmed V and J ends, which lost 5 bases and 6 bases, there was a span of 18 bases. Germline loops: CDR1 SGHRS, CDR2 YFSETQ. The CDR3 bases are TGCGCCAGCAGGGAAACGGGAAACACCTTCAATGAGCAGTTCTTC. Translation: CASRETGNTFNEQFF.

The chain links TRBV6-5 to TRBJ1-2, with a tentative D call TRBD1 (6 bases). This CDR3 region has 13 residues. Germline lookup yields CDR1 MNHEY and CDR2 SVGAGI. Trimming took 0 bases from V and 5 from J, leaving 7 bases between them. The CDR3 DNA reads as TGTGCCAGCAGTTACTCGACAGGTTATGGCTACACCTTC. This codes for CASSYSTGYGYTF.

The chain carries TRBV11-2 and TRBJ1-2; 8 bases match TRBD1. Germline V gives CDR1 SGHAT, CDR2 FQNNGV. The CDR3 runs to 15 residues. J lost 2 bases, V lost 1 base, and 3 bases had no gene match. The CDR3 DNA reads TGTGCCAGCAGCTTAGGGACAGGGTGGAACTATGGCTACACCTTC. As protein: CASSLGTGWNYGYTF.

Comment on this clone: An end of the junction differs from the germline gene, which may be a read error. This rearrangement joins TRBV5-1 to TRBJ1-1; D gene unclear. The CDR3 sequence is 13 residues long. Germline V lookup: CDR1 SGHRS, CDR2 YFSETQ. CDR3 sequence reads: CANSRLAGTEAFF. The CDR3 nucleotides are TGCGCCAACAGCCGACTCGCGGGGACTGAAGCTTTCTTT.

The gene calls are TRBV5-1 and TRBJ2-5; 8 bases are a match to TRBD2. This CDR3 is built from 15 residues. V gave up 0 bases and J gave up 5 bases; unmatched junction bases: 6. Germline V gene lookup returns CDR1 SGHRS and CDR2 YFSETQ. The CDR3 region has the DNA TGCGCCAGCAGCTTGGGGGGACTAGAATGGGAGACCCAGTACTTC. Protein product: CASSLGGLEWETQYF.

V is TRBV7-9 and J is TRBJ1-1; possible D gene TRBD1, 5 bases. The CDR3 is made up of 14 amino acids. Trimming removed 3 bases at V and 11 bases at J, with 19 bases between. Germline V gene lookup returns CDR1 SEHNR and CDR2 FQNEAQ (reference sequence). This CDR3 reads CASSFGAPLPAAFF. The CDR3 DNA sequence: TGTGCCAGCAGCTTCGGGGCCCCCCTCCCGGCGGCTTTCTTT.

In nucleotides, the CDR3 is TGTGCTAGTGGTTTGGGGTCCCAACGGTTCTTC. Translating gives CASGLGSQRFF. The rearrangement uses TRBV12-5 and TRBJ2-1; D gene ambiguous. The ends were cut back, 1 base at V and 15 bases at J, with 10 bases in the middle. The CDR3 extends over 11 amino acids. Germline V gene sequence: CDR1 LGHNT, CDR2 FRNRAP.

V is TRBV4-1 and J is TRBJ1-4, with TRBD1 matching over 7 bases. CDR1 is MGHRA and CDR2 is YSYEKL in the germline V gene. V dropped 4 bases and J dropped 7; count of bases not matched to a gene: 21. The CDR3 totals 19 residues. This CDR3 is CASSRLPTGQGLSREKLFF. Here the CDR3 DNA reads TGCGCCAGCAGCCGACTACCGACAGGGCAGGGCCTATCGCGTGAAAAACTGTTTTTT.

This clone has just a few counts. The rearrangement links TRBV2 to TRBJ1-1; D not certain. V lost 6 bases and J 7 bases, leaving 9 bases between the germline ends. The CDR3 runs 11 residues. Germline CDR1 and CDR2: SNHLY and FYNNEI. CDR3 residues: CASSYFYEAFF. The CDR3 region has the DNA TGTGCCAGCAGCTATTTTTATGAAGCTTTCTTT.

The CDR3 DNA reads as TGTGCCAGCAGTCGAACAGTTTTCCCAAGGGGGAAGAAAGAACTGTTTTTT. This translates into CASSRTVFPRGKKELFF. This chain joins TRBV2 and TRBJ1-4; the D gene is possibly TRBD1 (6 bases). CDR1 and CDR2 (germline): SNHLY, FYNNEI. The germline V and J ends were trimmed by 5 bases and 12 bases, with 28 bases remaining between them. This CDR3 comprises 17 residues.

V is TRBV6-1 and J is TRBJ1-1; D is possibly TRBD1 (5 bases). Germline V CDR1 and CDR2: MNHNS, SASEGT. This CDR3 spans 13 amino acids. The V end was cut by 2 bases, the J end by 1 base, with 5 bases between. The CDR3 sequence is CASSEQGNTEAFF. The CDR3 DNA follows: TGTGCCAGCAGTGAACAGGGGAACACTGAAGCTTTCTTT.

The chain recombines TRBV6-1 with TRBJ1-1, with a weak D call TRBD1 (5 bases). The CDR3 is 11 residues long. V was trimmed by 7 bases and J by 9 bases, leaving 12 bases between them. CDR1 is MNHNS and CDR2 is SASEGT in the germline V gene. For the CDR3, the DNA is TGTGCCAGCACGTCTAAGGACAAAGCTTTCTTT. Protein product: CASTSKDKAFF.

This chain uses TRBV9 with TRBJ2-5, with 9 bases aligning to TRBD2. Trimming cost V 0 bases and J 8 bases; bases outside gene matches: 8. This CDR3 is 15 amino acids long. Germline values: CDR1 SGDLS, CDR2 YYNGEE. CDR3 in amino acids: CASSVAAGGISTQYF. DNA for the CDR3: TGTGCCAGCAGCGTAGCAGCGGGGGGAATATCTACCCAGTACTTC.

In its sample, this clone was seen a few times. The chain recombines TRBV29-1 with TRBJ1-1; 7 bases line up with TRBD1. Per germline, CDR1 SQVTM and CDR2 ANQGSEA. The CDR3 totals 12 residues. Trimming took 7 bases from V and 3 from J; bases not matched to a gene: 5. DNA of the CDR3: TGCAGCGGTACAGGGGACGACACTGAAGCTTTCTTT. It encodes CSGTGDDTEAFF.

The chain recombines TRBV11-3 with TRBJ2-3, with TRBD2 identical over 10 bases. CDR1 is SGHNT, CDR2 YENEEA, per germline. V was clipped by 1 base and J by 8 bases; unmatched bases: 9. The CDR3 consists of 16 residues. The CDR3 loop reads CASSLGLAGGLGTQYF. DNA of the CDR3: TGTGCCAGCAGCTTAGGACTAGCGGGCGGGTTGGGTACGCAGTATTTT.

The J gene is TRBJ1-2, the V gene TRBV4-1; D possibly corresponds to TRBD1 (5 bases). V dropped 2 bases and J dropped 11 bases, with 15 bases sitting between them. CDR3 length: 13 residues. Germline loops: CDR1 MGHRA, CDR2 YSYEKL. Here the CDR3 DNA reads TGCGCCAGCAGCCAAAGAACGGGGCTGGAGTACACCTTC. It codes for CASSQRTGLEYTF.

The rearrangement uses TRBV18 and TRBJ1-1; D is perhaps TRBD1 (6 bases). Trimming removed 0 bases from V and 7 bases from J, with 24 bases in between. From germline, CDR1 is KGHSH and CDR2 LQKENI. This CDR3 contains 18 residues. CDR3 protein: CASSPPSPGGQAEGEAFF. CDR3 coding DNA: TGTGCCAGCTCACCACCCTCCCCGGGGGGGCAGGCCGAGGGTGAAGCTTTCTTT.

The chain couples TRBV23-1 to TRBJ1-5; D is unclear. TRBV23-1 is filed as an ORF, its function uncertain. V gave up 0 bases and J gave up 6 bases, with 3 bases separating them. The CDR3 has 12 residues. The CDR3: CASSQSRQPQHF. CDR3 DNA sequence: TGCGCCAGCAGTCAATCGCGTCAGCCCCAGCATTTT.